This T cell receptor beta chain was sequenced for a study of tumor-infiltrating lymphocytes in localized non-small cell lung cancer. Produced via immunoSEQ multiplex PCR; TCRdb's table is partial and in-frame only. The table lists roughly 8,900 clones, approximately 80% of them singletons. Germline CDR1 and CDR2: MNHEY and SMNVEV (reference sequence). V was clipped by 5 bases and J by 0 bases, with 7 bases between them. The CDR3 extends over 13 amino acids. The TCR originated in a human donor with non-small cell lung cancer. The chain carries TRBV27 and TRBJ1-1; D ambiguous. The material sequenced was uninvolved lung tissue not adjacent to the tumor. CDR3 residues: CASSPLMNTEAFF. The CDR3 DNA is TGTGCCAGCAGTCCACTCATGAACACTGAAGCTTTCTTT.